Included here is one T cell receptor beta chain sequence, with context. Antigen unknown. The data are from a study of cytomegalovirus exposure and HLA in healthy donors. PCR used 60 Vbeta primers and 13 Jbeta primers. Data came from immunoSEQ multiplex PCR; TCRdb stores just in-frame clones and leaves some out. The sample records fewer than 120,000 clones, approximately 82% being singletons. The CDR3 consists of 14 residues. Germline V gene data show CDR1 as SQVTM and CDR2 as ANQGSEA. After removal of 2 bases from V and 3 bases from J, the junction contained 4 bases not matched to a gene. The study's findings and limits: In a later analysis, TCR association rates varied by HLA locus: DRB1 most, HLA-C fewest.

The sequence came from a young man in good health and CMV-seropositive. The chain is built from TRBV29-1 and TRBJ1-1; 9 bases are a match to TRBD1. The sample was PBMCs. CDR3 nucleotides: TGCAGCGTTGAAACAGGGGGCGAGTACACTGAAGCTTTCTTT. This gives the protein CSVETGGEYTEAFF.